This TCR beta chain is drawn from a study of patients and donors after allogeneic stem cell transplantation. TCRdb called the RT-PCR reads again in MiXCR, with one record for every CDR3 protein. The table lists about 200,000 distinct CDR3 sequences, over 30% of them singletons. The sequencing input was blood, either unsorted or a sorted T cell fraction (not recorded which). This TCR was sampled from a human donor who was either an allogeneic HSCT recipient or a stem cell or donor lymphocyte infusion donor (not recorded which). It is not recorded whose cells these are; they may come from a transplant donor.

CDR3 DNA: TGTGCCAGCCACCCGGTAAATGAGCAGTTCTTC. Translation gives CASHPVNEQFF. V usage is TRBV21-1 and J usage is TRBJ2-1; TRBD1 is the table's D call and was not checked against the DNA. TRBV21-1 is recorded as a pseudogene. The CDR3 spans 11 residues.